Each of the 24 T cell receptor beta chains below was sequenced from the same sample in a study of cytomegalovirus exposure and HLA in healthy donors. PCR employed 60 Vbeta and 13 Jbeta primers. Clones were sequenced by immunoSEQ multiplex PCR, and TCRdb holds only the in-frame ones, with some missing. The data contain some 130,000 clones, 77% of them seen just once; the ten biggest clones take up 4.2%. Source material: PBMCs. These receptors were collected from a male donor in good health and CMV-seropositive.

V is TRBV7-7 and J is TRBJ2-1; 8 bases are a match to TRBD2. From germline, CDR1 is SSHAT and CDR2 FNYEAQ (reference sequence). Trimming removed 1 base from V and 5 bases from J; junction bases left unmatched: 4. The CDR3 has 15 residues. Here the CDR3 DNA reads TGTGCCAGCAGCTTAGGGGCGGGGGGCCACAATGAGCAGTTCTTC. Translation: CASSLGAGGHNEQFF.

CDR3: CASSIDSSYEQYF. In DNA, the CDR3 is TGTGCCAGTAGTATCGACAGCTCCTACGAGCAGTACTTC. The genes are TRBV19 and TRBJ2-7, with D possibly being TRBD1 (5 bases). The CDR3 spans 13 residues. The germline gives CDR1 LNHDA, CDR2 SQIVND (reference sequence). V was pared by 3 bases and J by 0 bases, with 6 bases between.

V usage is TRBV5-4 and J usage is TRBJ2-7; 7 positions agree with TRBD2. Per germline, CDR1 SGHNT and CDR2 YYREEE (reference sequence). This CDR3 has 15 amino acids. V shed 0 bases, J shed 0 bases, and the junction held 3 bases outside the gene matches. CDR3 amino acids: CASSLEGTTSYEQYF. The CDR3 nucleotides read TGTGCCAGCAGCTTGGAAGGGACTACCTCCTACGAGCAGTACTTC.

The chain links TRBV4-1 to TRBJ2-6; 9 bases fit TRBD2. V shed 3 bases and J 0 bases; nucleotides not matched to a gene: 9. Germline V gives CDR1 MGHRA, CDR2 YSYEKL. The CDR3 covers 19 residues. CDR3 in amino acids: CASSHLGLADLSGANVLTF. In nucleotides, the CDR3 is TGCGCCAGCAGCCACCTGGGACTAGCAGACCTCTCTGGGGCCAACGTCCTGACTTTC.

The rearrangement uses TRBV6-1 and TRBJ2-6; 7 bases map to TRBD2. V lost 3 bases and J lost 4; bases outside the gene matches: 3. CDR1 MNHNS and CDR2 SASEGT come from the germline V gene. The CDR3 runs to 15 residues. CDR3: CASSDRGVGANVLTF. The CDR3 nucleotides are TGTGCCAGCAGTGATCGGGGGGTGGGGGCCAACGTCCTGACTTTC.

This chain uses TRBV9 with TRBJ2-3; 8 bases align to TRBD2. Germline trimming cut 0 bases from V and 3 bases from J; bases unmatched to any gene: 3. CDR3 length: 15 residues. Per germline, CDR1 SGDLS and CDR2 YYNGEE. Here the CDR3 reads CASSVGSGGTDTQYF. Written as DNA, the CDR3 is TGTGCCAGCAGCGTAGGGAGCGGGGGAACAGATACGCAGTATTTT.

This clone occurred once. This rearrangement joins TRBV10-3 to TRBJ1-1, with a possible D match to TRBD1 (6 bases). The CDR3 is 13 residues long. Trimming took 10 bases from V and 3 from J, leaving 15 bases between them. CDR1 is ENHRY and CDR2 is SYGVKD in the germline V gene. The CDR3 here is CATKQGVDTEAFF. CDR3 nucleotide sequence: TGTGCCACCAAACAGGGAGTAGACACTGAAGCTTTCTTT.

Written as DNA, the CDR3 is TGTGCCAGCAGTTTGGGTTCAGGAGGATCTGGAAACACCATATATTTT. It codes for CASSLGSGGSGNTIYF. The gene calls are TRBV27 and TRBJ1-3; D is undetermined. V was shortened by 3 bases and J by 1 base, with 13 bases between the two germline ends. Looked up from germline, CDR1 is MNHEY and CDR2 is SMNVEV (reference sequence). CDR3 length: 16 amino acids.

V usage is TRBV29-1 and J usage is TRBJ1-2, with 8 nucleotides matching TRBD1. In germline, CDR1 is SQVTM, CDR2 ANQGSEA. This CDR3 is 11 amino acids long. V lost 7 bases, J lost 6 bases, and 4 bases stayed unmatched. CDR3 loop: CSAGTGDGYTF. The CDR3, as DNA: TGCAGCGCCGGGACAGGTGATGGCTACACCTTC.

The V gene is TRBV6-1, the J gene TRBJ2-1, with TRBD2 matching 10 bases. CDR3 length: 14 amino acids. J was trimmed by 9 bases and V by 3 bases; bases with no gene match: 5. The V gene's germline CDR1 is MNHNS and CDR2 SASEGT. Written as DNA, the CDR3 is TGTGCCAGCAGTGAGCTAGCGGGAGCTGGTGAGCAGTTCTTC. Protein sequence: CASSELAGAGEQFF.

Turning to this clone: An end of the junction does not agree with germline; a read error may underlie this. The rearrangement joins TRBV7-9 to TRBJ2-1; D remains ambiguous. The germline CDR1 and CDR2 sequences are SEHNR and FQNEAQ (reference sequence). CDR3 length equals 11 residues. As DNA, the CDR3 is TGTTCCAGCAGCTTAAGCCTTGAGCAGTTCTTC. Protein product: CSSSLSLEQFF.

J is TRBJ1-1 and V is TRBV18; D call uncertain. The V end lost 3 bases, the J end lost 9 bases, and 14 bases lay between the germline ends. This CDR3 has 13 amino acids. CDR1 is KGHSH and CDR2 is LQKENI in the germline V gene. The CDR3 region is CASSPDGEGKAFF. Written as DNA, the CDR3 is TGTGCCAGCTCACCCGACGGGGAAGGGAAAGCTTTCTTT.

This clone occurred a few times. The CDR3 loop is CASSFGNNQPQHF. In DNA form, the CDR3 reads TGTGCCAGCAGTTTTGGCAACAATCAGCCCCAGCATTTT. This sequence joins TRBV28 and TRBJ1-5, with D unclear. CDR3 length equals 13 residues. Trimming shortened V by 3 bases and J by 3 bases, and 6 bases separated the two germline ends. Germline V gives CDR1 MDHEN, CDR2 SYDVKM. The complete variable domain, with remaining parts taken from reference TRBV28 and TRBJ1-5, reads DVKVTQSSRYLVKRTGEKVFLECVQDMDHENMFWYRQDPGLGLRLIYFSYDVKMKEKGDIPEGYSVSREKKERFSLILESASTNQTSMYLCASSFGNNQPQHFGDGTRLSIL.

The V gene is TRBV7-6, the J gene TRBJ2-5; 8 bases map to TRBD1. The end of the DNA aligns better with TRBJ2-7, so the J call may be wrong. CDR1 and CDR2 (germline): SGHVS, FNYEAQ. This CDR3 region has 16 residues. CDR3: CASSLAQGAGSYEQYF. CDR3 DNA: TGTGCCAGCAGCTTAGCGCAGGGGGCAGGGTCCTACGAGCAGTACTTC.

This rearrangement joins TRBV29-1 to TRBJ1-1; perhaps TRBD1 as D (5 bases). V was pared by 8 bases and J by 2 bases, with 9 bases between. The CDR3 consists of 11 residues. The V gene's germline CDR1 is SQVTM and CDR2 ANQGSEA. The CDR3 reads CSSTGNTEAFF. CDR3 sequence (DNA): TGCAGCTCCACAGGAAACACTGAAGCTTTCTTT. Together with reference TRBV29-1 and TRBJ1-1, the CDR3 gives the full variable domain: SAVISQKPSRDICQRGTSLTIQCQVDSQVTMMFWYRQQPGQSLTLIATANQGSEATYESGFVIDKFPISRPNLTFSTLTVSNMSPEDSSIYLCSSTGNTEAFFGQGTRLTVV.

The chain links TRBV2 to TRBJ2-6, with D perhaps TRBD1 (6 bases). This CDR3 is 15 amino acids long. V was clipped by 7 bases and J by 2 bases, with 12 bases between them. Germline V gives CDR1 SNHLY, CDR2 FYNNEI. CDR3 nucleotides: TGTGCCAGCATCAGTGGGGGCACTGGGGCCAACGTCCTGACTTTC. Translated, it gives CASISGGTGANVLTF.

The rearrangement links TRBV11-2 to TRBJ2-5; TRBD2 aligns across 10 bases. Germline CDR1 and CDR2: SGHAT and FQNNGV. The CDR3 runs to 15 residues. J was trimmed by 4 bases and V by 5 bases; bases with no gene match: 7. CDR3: CASSRTSGYPETQYF. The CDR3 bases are TGTGCCAGCAGCCGGACTAGCGGATACCCAGAGACCCAGTACTTC.

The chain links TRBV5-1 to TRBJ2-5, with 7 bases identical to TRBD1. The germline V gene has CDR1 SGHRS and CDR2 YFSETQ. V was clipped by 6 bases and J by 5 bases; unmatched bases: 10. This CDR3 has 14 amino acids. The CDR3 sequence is CASTSGQVHETQYF. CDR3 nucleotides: TGCGCCAGCACTTCAGGACAGGTCCATGAGACCCAGTACTTC.

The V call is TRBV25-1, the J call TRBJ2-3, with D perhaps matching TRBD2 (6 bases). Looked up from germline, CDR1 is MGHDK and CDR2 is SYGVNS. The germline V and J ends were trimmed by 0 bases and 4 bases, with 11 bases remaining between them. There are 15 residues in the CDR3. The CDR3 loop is CASSEYGGSPDTQYF. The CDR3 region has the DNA TGTGCCAGCAGTGAATATGGGGGGTCCCCAGATACGCAGTATTTT.

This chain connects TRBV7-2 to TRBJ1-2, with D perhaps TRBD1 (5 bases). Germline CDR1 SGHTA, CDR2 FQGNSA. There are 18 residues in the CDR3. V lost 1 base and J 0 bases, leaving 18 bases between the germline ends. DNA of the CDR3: TGTGCCAGCAGCTTAGTGGTTACGCGGGGGGGGGCTAACTATGGCTACACCTTC. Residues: CASSLVVTRGGANYGYTF.

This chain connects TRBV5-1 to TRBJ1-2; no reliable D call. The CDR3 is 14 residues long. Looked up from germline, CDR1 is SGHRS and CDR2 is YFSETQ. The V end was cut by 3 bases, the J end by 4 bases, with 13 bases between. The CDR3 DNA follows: TGCGCCAGCAGCTCCCTGGGCCTCAGCTATGGCTACACCTTC. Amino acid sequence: CASSSLGLSYGYTF.

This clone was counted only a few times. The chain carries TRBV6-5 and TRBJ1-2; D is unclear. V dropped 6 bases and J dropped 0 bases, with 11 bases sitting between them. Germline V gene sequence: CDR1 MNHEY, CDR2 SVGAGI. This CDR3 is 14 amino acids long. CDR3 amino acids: CASSHSTTNYGYTF. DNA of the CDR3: TGTGCCAGCAGCCACTCCACTACTAACTATGGCTACACCTTC.

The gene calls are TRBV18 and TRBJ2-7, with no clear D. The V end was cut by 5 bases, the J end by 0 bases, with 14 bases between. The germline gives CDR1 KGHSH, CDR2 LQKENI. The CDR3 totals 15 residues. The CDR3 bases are TGTGCCAGCTCATCTACTGGCGGTCTCTCCTACGAGCAGTACTTC. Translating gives CASSSTGGLSYEQYF.

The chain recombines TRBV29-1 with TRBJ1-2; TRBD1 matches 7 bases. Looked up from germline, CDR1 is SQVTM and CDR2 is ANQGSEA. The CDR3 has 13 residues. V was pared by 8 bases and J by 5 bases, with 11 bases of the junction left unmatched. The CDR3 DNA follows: TGCAGCTCTGCCAGACAGGGCGAGTATGGCTACACCTTC. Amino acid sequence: CSSARQGEYGYTF. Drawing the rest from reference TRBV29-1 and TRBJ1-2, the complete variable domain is SAVISQKPSRDICQRGTSLTIQCQVDSQVTMMFWYRQQPGQSLTLIATANQGSEATYESGFVIDKFPISRPNLTFSTLTVSNMSPEDSSIYLCSSARQGEYGYTFGSGTRLTVV.